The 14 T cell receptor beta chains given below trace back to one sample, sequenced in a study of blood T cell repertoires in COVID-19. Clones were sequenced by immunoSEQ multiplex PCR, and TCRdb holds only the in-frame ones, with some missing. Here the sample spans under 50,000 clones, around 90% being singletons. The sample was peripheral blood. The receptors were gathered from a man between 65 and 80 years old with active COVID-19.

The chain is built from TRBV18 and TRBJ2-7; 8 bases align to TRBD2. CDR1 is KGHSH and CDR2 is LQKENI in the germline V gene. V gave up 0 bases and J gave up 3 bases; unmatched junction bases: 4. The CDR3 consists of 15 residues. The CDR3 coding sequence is TGTGCCAGCTCACCACCCGGGACTAGGGGCTACGAGCAGTACTTC. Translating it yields CASSPPGTRGYEQYF.

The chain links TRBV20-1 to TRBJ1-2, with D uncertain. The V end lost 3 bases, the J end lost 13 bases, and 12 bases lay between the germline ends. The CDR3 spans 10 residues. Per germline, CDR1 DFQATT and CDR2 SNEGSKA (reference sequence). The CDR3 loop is CSASRPSITF. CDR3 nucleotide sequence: TGCAGTGCTAGTCGGCCTAGCATCACCTTC.

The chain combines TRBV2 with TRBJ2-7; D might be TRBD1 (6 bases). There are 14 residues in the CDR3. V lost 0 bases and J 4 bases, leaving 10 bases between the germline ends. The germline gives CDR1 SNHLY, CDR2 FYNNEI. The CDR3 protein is CASSEAGTWYEQYF. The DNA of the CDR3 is TGTGCCAGCAGTGAAGCGGGGACATGGTACGAGCAGTACTTC.

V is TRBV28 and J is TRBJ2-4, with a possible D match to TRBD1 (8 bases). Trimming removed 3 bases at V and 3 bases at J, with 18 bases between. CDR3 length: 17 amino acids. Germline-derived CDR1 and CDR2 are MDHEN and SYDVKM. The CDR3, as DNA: TGTGCCAGCAGTTTCCCCCGGACAGGGAGGGACAAAAACATTCAGTACTTC. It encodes CASSFPRTGRDKNIQYF.

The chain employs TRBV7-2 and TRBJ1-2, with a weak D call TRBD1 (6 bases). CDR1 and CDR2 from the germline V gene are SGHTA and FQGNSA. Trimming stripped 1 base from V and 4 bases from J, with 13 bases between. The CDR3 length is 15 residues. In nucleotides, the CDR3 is TGTGCCAGCAGCTTAGACCCCGGACAGAGCTATGGCTACACCTTC. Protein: CASSLDPGQSYGYTF.

CDR3 amino acids: CASSYALAHSSYEQYF. CDR3 DNA: TGTGCCAGCAGTTACGCGTTAGCGCACAGCTCCTACGAGCAGTACTTC. The V call is TRBV6-5, the J call TRBJ2-7, with D perhaps TRBD2 (5 bases). CDR1 is MNHEY, CDR2 SVGAGI, per germline. CDR3 length: 16 residues. V gave up 2 bases and J gave up 0 bases, with 14 bases separating them.

DNA of the CDR3: TGTGCCAGCAGCCAAGGACAGGGGGCTGGTGATACGCAGTATTTT. It specifies CASSQGQGAGDTQYF. The chain is built from TRBV11-3 and TRBJ2-3; 11 bases are a match to TRBD1. Germline values: CDR1 SGHNT, CDR2 YENEEA. The CDR3 covers 15 residues. V lost 5 bases, J lost 6 bases, and 7 bases stayed unmatched.

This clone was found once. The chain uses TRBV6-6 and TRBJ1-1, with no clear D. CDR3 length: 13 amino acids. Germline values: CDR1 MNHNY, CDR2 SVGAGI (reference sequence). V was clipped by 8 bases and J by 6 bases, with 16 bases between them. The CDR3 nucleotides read TGTGCCAGCTATAAAGTAGGCGGATCTGAAGCTTTCTTT. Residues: CASYKVGGSEAFF.

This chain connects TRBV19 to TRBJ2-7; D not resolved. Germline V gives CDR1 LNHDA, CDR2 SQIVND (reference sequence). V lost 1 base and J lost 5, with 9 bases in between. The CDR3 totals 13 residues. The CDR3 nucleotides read TGTGCCAGTAGTATAGGTCCAGGCGACGAGCAGTACTTC. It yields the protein CASSIGPGDEQYF.

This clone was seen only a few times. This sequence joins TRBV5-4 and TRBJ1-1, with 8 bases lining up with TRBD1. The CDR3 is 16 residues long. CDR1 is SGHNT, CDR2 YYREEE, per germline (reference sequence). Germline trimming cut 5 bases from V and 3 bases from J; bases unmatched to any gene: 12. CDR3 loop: CASRKWTGTLDTEAFF. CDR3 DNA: TGTGCCAGCAGAAAATGGACAGGGACTCTAGACACTGAAGCTTTCTTT.

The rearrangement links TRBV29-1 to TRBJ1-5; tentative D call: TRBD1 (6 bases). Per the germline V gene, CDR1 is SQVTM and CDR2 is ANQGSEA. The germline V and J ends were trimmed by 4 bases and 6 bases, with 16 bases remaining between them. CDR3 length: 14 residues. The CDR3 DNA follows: TGCAGCGTTGGCACAGGGCATGGGAGTCAGCCCCAGCATTTT. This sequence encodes CSVGTGHGSQPQHF.

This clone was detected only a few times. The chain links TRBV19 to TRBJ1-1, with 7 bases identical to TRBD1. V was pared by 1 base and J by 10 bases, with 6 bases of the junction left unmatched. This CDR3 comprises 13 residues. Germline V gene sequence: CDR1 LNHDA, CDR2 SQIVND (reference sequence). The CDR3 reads CASSIGNRGRAFF. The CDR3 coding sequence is TGTGCCAGTAGTATAGGAAACAGGGGCAGAGCTTTCTTT.

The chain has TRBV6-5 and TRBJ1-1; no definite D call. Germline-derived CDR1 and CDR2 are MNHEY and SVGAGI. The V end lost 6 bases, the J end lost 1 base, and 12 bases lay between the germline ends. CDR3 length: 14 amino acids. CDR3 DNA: TGTGCCAGCAGCCAGCAGGTCGCGAACACTGAAGCTTTCTTT. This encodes CASSQQVANTEAFF.

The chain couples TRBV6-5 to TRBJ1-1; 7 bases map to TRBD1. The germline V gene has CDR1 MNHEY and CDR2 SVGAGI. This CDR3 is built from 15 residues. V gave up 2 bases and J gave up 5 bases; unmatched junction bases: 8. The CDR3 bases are TGTGCCAGCAGTTACAGAGACAGGGCGGTTACTGAAGCTTTCTTT. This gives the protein CASSYRDRAVTEAFF.